A selection of T cell receptor beta chains follows, all from one sample in a study of shared clonotypes between healthy human individuals. Repertoires were generated with immunoSEQ multiplex PCR, while TCRdb's copy carries only in-frame clones and drops some. Of about 680,000 clones listed, roughly nine tenths are singletons. Material for sequencing was naive CD8+ T cells sorted from blood. The receptors shown here come from a man aged 25-40 years in good health. Both conserved end residues are trimmed from each CDR3. Some rows have no size entry. The others give once, few or many, or a class for an expanded clone.

>-|TRBV19
ASSEGLAGYNEQF
>-|TRBV7-9
ASSFVTSGKETQY
>-|TRBV4-1
ASSHLFADTDTQY
>-|TRBV7-6
ASSLQGLQETQY
>-|TRBV4-3
ASSQEVAGVTDTQY
>-|TRBV2
ASFVGVYGYT
>once|TRBV29-1
SVEFRGRNTEAF
>-|TRBV7-8
ASSFYGRGSYEQY
>-|TRBV28
ATSSPGLGTTNEQF
>once|TRBV27
ASSFSGGDEKLF
>-|TRBV30
AWSAGGPGETQY
>-|TRBV27
ASSLARTGELF
>once|TRBV10-2
ASSEGETSGITDTQY
>-|TRBV19
ASSARLAGGPRNEQF
>-|TRBV28
ASGGGDTVNYGYT
>-|TRBV19
ASSIGGLLAKNIQY